The clone carrying this T cell receptor beta chain was detected a few times. Its antigen is as yet unknown. Germline CDR1 reads MNHNY; CDR2 reads SVGAGI (reference sequence). This CDR3 is built from 16 residues. V gave up 5 bases and J gave up 3 bases; unmatched junction bases: 8. This record belongs to a study of early T cells in non-severe SARS-CoV-2 infection. Study in general: Chains were not paired, and sequencing was done on bulk RNA from unsorted whole blood.

Attachment of unique molecular identifiers to individual cDNA molecules was performed. Using its own MiXCR run on the 5' RACE reads, TCRdb lists one record per CDR3 protein. The sample includes fewer than 85,000 distinct CDR3 sequences, roughly 14% of them seen just once. General study findings and limits: Matching with VDJdb favored anti-spike CD8 responses (missing private and CD4 specificities).

The chain couples TRBV6-6 to TRBJ2-3, with 10 bases lining up with TRBD2. This clonotype was sampled from an adult who was a healthcare worker with PCR-confirmed SARS-CoV-2 infection or an uninfected control (not recorded which). The specimen was whole blood, collected at baseline. The CDR3 sequence: CASSSLAGEFTDTQYF. The CDR3 coding sequence is TGTGCCAGCAGTAGCCTAGCGGGAGAATTTACAGATACGCAGTATTTT.